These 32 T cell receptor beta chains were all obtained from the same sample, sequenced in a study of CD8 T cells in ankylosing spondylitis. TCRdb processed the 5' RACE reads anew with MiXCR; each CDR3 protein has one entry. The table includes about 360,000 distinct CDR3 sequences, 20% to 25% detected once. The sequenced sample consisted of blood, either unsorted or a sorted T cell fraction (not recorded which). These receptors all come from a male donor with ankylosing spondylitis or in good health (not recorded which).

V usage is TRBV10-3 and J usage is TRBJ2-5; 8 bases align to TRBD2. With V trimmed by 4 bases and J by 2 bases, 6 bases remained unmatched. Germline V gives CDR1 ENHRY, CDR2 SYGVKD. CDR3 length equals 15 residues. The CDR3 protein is CAISVARGEQETQYF. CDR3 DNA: TGTGCCATCAGTGTTGCGCGGGGGGAGCAAGAGACCCAGTACTTC.

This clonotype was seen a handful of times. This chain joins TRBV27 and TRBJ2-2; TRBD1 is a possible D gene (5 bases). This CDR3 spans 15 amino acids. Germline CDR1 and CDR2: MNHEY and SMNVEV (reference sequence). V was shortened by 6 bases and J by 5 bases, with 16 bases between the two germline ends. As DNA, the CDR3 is TGTGCCAGCAGCTCCTGGGGCAGGGTAACCGGGGAGCTGTTTTTT. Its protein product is CASSSWGRVTGELFF.

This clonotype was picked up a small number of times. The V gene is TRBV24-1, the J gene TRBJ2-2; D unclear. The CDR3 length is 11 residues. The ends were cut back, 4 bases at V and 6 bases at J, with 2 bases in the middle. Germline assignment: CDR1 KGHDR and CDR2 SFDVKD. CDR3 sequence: CATSDAGELFF. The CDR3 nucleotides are TGTGCCACCAGTGACGCCGGGGAGCTGTTTTTT.

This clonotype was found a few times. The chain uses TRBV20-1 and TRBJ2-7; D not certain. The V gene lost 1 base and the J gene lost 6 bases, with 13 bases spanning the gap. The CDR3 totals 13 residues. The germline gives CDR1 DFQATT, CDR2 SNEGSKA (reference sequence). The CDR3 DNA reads TGCAGTGCTAGAGCAGGCAGGATGGGCGAGCAGTACTTC. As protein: CSARAGRMGEQYF.

CDR3 sequence (DNA): TGTGCCAGCACCCTAGGACGGAACCTCCAAGAGACCCAGTACTTC. Its protein is CASTLGRNLQETQYF. J is TRBJ2-5 and V is TRBV12-3 or TRBV12-4; D ambiguous. The CDR3 is 15 residues long. Trimming pared 7 bases from V and 1 base from J, leaving 16 bases between.

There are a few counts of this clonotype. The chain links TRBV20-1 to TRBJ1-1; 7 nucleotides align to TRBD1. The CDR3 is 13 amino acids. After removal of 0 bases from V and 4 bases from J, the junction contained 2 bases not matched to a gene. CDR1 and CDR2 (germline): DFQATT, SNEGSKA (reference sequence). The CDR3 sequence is CSARDRGSTEAFF. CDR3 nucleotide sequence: TGCAGTGCTAGAGACAGGGGGTCCACTGAAGCTTTCTTT.

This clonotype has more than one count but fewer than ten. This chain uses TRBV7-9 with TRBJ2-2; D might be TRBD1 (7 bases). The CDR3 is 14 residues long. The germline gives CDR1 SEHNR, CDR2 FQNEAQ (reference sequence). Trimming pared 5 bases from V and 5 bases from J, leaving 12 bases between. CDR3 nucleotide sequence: TGTGCCAGCAGCCAGGGGGGCCGGACCGGGGAGCTGTTTTTT. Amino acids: CASSQGGRTGELFF.

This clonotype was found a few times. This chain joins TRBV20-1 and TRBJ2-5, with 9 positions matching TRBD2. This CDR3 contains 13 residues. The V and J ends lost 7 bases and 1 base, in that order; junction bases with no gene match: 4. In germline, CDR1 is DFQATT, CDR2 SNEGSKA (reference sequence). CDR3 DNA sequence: TGCAGTGAGCGAGCGGGGGGCCAAGAGACCCAGTACTTC. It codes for CSERAGGQETQYF.

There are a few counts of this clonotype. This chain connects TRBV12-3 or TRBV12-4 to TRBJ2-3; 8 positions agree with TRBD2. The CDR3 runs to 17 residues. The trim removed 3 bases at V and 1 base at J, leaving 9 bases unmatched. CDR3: CASSLIVGGAGTDTQYF. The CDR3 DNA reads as TGTGCCAGCAGTTTGATCGTCGGGGGGGCCGGCACAGATACGCAGTATTTT.

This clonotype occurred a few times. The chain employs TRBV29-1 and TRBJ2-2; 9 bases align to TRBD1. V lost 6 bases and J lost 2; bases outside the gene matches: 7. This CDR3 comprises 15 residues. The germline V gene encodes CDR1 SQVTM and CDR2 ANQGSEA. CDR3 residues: CSVDKDRGNTGELFF. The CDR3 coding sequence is TGCAGCGTAGATAAGGACAGGGGAAACACCGGGGAGCTGTTTTTT.

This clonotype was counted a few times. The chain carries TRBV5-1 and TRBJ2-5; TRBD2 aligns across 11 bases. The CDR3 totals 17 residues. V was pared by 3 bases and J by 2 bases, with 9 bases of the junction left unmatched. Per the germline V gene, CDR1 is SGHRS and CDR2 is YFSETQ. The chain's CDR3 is CASSSIAGGHIQETQYF. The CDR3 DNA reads TGCGCCAGCAGCTCAATAGCGGGGGGGCATATACAAGAGACCCAGTACTTC.

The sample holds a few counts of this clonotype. The CDR3 loop is CASSPLGGVNTEAFF. DNA of the CDR3: TGTGCCAGCAGCCCGCTCGGAGGGGTGAACACTGAAGCTTTCTTT. The chain links TRBV3-1 to TRBJ1-1; tentatively, D is TRBD1 (5 bases). CDR1 and CDR2 (germline): LGHDT, YNNKEL (reference sequence). The CDR3 runs 15 residues. The germline V and J ends were trimmed by 4 bases and 0 bases, with 12 bases remaining between them.

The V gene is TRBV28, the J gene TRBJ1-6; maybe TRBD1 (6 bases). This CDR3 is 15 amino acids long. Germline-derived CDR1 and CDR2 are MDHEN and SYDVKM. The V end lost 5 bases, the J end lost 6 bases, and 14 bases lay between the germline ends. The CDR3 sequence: CASSPQGHPNSPLHF. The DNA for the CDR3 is TGTGCCAGCAGTCCCCAGGGACACCCTAATTCACCCCTCCACTTT.

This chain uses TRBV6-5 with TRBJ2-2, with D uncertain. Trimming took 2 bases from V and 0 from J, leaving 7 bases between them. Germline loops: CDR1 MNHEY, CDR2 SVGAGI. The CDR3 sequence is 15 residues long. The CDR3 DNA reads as TGTGCCAGCAGTTACGACCTTCCGAACACCGGGGAGCTGTTTTTT. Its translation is CASSYDLPNTGELFF.

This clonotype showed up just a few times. The CDR3 reads CAIRSPEYEQYF. The CDR3 DNA reads TGTGCCATCAGAAGCCCAGAGTACGAGCAGTACTTC. The rearrangement uses TRBV10-3 and TRBJ2-7, with D hard to call. The germline CDR1 and CDR2 sequences are ENHRY and SYGVKD. The CDR3 runs 12 residues. V lost 6 bases, J lost 4 bases, and 10 bases lay in between.

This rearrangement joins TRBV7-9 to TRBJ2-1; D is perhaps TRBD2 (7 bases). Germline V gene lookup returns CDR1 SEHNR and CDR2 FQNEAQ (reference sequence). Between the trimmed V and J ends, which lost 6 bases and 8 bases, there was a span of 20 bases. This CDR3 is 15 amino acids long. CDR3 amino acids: CASSPWGGTLDEQFF. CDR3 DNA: TGTGCCAGCAGTCCTTGGGGGGGCACCCTGGATGAGCAGTTCTTC.

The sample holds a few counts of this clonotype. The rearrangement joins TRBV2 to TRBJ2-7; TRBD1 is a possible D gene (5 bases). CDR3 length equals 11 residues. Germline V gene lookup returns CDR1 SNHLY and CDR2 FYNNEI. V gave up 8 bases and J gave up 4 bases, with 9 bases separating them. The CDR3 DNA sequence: TGTGCCAGCGACAGTCAATACGAGCAGTACTTC. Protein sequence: CASDSQYEQYF.

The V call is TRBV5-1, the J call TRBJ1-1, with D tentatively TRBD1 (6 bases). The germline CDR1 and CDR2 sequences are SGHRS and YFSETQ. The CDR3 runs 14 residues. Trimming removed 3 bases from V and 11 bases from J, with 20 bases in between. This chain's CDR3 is CASSYGGPLNEAFF. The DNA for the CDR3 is TGCGCCAGCAGCTACGGGGGGCCGCTAAATGAGGCTTTCTTT.

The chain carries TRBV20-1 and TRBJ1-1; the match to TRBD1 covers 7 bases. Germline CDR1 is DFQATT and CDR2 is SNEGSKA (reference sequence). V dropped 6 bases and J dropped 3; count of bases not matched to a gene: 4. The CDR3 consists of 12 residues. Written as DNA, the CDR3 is TGCAGTGCGGTCACAGGGGACACTGAAGCTTTCTTT. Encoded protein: CSAVTGDTEAFF.

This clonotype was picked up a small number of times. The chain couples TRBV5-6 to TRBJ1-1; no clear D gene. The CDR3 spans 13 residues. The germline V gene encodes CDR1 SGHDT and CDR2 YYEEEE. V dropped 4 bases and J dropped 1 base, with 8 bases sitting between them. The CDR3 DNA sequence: TGTGCCAGCAGCGCTACAGCGAACACTGAAGCTTTCTTT. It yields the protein CASSATANTEAFF.

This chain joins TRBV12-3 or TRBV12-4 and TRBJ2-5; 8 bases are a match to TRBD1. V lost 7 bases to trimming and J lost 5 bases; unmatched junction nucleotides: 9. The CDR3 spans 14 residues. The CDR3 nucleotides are TGTGCCAGCACACAGGGGGGCGTGGAGGAGACCCAGTACTTC. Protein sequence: CASTQGGVEETQYF.

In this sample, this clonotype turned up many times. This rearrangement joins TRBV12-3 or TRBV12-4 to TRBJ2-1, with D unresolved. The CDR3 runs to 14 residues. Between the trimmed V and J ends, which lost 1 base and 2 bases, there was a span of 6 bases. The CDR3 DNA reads TGTGCCAGCAGTTTAGGGCTAGCCTACAATGAGCAGTTCTTC. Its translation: CASSLGLAYNEQFF.

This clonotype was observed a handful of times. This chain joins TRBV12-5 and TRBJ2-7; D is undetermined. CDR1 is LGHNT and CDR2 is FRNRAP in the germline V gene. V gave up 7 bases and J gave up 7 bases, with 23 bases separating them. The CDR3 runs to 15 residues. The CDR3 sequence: CASAKIRVLLREQYF. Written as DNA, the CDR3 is TGTGCTAGTGCCAAGATCCGGGTCCTCCTACGGGAGCAGTACTTC.

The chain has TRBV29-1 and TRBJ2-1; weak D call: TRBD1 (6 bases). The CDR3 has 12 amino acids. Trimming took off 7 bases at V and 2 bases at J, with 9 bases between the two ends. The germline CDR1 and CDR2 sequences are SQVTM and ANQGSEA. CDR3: CSARDTYNEQFF. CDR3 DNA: TGCAGCGCTCGGGACACCTACAATGAGCAGTTCTTC.

The CDR3 is CASSLGLAGGYSYNEQFF. CDR3 sequence (DNA): TGTGCCAGCAGCTTAGGTCTAGCGGGGGGGTACTCCTACAATGAGCAGTTCTTC. The rearrangement uses TRBV11-2 and TRBJ2-1; 12 nucleotides agree with TRBD2. This CDR3 spans 18 amino acids. CDR1 is SGHAT and CDR2 is FQNNGV in the germline V gene. The V segment lost 1 base and the J segment 0 bases; nucleotides outside the gene matches: 4. Combining the CDR3 with reference TRBV11-2 and TRBJ2-1 gives the whole variable domain EAGVAQSPRYKIIEKRQSVAFWCNPISGHATLYWYQQILGQGPKLLIQFQNNGVVDDSQLPKDRFSAERLKGVDSTLKIQPAKLEDSAVYLCASSLGLAGGYSYNEQFFGPGTRLTVL.

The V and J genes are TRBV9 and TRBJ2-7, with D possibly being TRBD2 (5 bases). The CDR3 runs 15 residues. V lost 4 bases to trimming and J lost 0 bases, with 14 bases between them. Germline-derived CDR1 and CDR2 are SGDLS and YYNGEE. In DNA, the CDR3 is TGTGCCAGCAGCCCGGGATTGGTGGGCTCCTACGAGCAGTACTTC. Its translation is CASSPGLVGSYEQYF.

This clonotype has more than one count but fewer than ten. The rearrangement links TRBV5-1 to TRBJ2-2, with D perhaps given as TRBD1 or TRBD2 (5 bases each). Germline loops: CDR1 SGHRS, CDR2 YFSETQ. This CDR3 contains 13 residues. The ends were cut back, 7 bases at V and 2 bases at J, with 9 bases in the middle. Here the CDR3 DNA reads TGCGCCAGCTGGGACCAAAACACCGGGGAGCTGTTTTTT. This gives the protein CASWDQNTGELFF.

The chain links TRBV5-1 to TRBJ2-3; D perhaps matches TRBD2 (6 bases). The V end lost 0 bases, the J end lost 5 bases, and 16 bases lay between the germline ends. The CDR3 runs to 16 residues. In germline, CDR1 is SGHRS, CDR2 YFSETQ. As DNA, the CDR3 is TGCGCCAGCAGCTTGGAGGATCCGGGGGTCGGAGATACGCAGTATTTT. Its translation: CASSLEDPGVGDTQYF.

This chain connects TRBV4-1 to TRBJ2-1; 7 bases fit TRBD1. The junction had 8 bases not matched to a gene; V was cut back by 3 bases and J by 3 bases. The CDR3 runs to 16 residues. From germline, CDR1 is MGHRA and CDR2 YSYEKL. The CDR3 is CASSHLSGQDYNEQFF. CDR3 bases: TGCGCCAGCAGCCACTTGAGTGGACAGGACTACAATGAGCAGTTCTTC.

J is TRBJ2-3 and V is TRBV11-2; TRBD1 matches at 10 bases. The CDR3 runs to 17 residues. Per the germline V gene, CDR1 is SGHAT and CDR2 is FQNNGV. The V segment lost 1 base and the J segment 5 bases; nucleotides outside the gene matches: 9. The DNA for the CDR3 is TGTGCCAGCAGCTTAGTAACCGGGACAGGGGTTCGAGATACGCAGTATTTT. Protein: CASSLVTGTGVRDTQYF.

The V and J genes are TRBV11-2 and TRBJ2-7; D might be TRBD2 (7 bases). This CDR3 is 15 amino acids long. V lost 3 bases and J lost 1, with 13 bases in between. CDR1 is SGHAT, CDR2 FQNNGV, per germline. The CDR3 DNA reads TGTGCCAGCAGCTTCCCGGGGGGCCCTTCCTACGAGCAGTACTTC. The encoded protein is CASSFPGGPSYEQYF.

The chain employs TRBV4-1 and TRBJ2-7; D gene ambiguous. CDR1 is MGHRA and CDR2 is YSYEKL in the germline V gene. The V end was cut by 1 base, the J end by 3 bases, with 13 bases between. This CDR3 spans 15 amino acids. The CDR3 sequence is CASSQVPPEHYEQYF. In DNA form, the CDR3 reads TGCGCCAGCAGCCAAGTCCCCCCAGAGCACTACGAGCAGTACTTC.